This TCR beta chain was found in a study of technical replicates of blood from a handful of donors. Produced via immunoSEQ multiplex PCR; TCRdb's table is partial and in-frame only. This table holds some 87,000 clones, 90% to 97% found once. V shed 6 bases and J 3 bases; nucleotides not matched to a gene: 4. The germline gives CDR1 MDHEN, CDR2 SYDVKM. The CDR3 spans 15 residues. This chain uses TRBV28 with TRBJ2-3, with 12 bases that match TRBD2. Sequenced: T cells isolated from PBMCs. The source of this sequence is a human donor in good health. This chain's CDR3 is CASRATSGRTDTQYF. The CDR3 region has the DNA TGTGCCAGCAGGGCAACTAGCGGGAGGACAGATACGCAGTATTTT.